Presented here are 32 T cell receptor beta chains from one specimen sequenced in a study of T cell responses to AZD1222 COVID-19 vaccine. Produced via immunoSEQ multiplex PCR; TCRdb's table is partial and in-frame only. The sample records about 55,000 clones, about 88% being singletons. This sample comprised peripheral blood, obtained on day 0 of AZD1222 vaccination. These receptors came from an adult in good health.

This clone came up a few times. The chain recombines TRBV2 with TRBJ1-4, with D tentatively TRBD1 (5 bases). Looked up from germline, CDR1 is SNHLY and CDR2 is FYNNEI. The CDR3 consists of 15 residues. Trimming left V 5 bases short and J 8 bases short, with 18 bases between. The CDR3 here is CASSPFGGGGEKLFF. In nucleotides, the CDR3 is TGTGCCAGCAGTCCTTTCGGGGGTGGCGGGGAAAAACTGTTTTTT.

The J gene is TRBJ1-2, the V gene TRBV7-2; D remains unclear. CDR1 SGHTA and CDR2 FQGNSA come from the germline V gene. Trimming removed 2 bases at V and 4 bases at J, with 8 bases between. CDR3 length: 13 amino acids. This chain's CDR3 is CASSLMAGYGYTF. The CDR3 nucleotides read TGTGCCAGCAGCTTAATGGCAGGCTATGGCTACACCTTC.

This chain links TRBV19 with TRBJ2-2, with 11 bases identical to TRBD1. The length of the CDR3 is 14 residues. The V gene's germline CDR1 is LNHDA and CDR2 SQIVND (reference sequence). The J segment lost 7 bases and the V segment lost 7 bases, leaving 5 bases of the junction unmatched. The CDR3 here is CASNRDRGFGELFF. The DNA of the CDR3 is TGTGCCAGTAACCGGGACAGGGGGTTCGGGGAGCTGTTTTTT. Complete variable domain (other parts from reference TRBV19 and TRBJ2-2): DGGITQSPKYLFRKEGQNVTLSCEQNLNHDAMYWYRQDPGQGLRLIYYSQIVNDFQKGDIAEGYSVSREKKESFPLTVTSAQKNPTAFYLCASNRDRGFGELFFGEGSRLTVL.

This chain joins TRBV5-1 and TRBJ2-2; the match to TRBD1 covers 12 bases. The CDR3 consists of 17 residues. Germline CDR1 is SGHRS and CDR2 is YFSETQ. J was trimmed by 2 bases and V by 3 bases; bases with no gene match: 5. CDR3 residues: CASSYPGTGGNTGELFF. In DNA, the CDR3 is TGCGCCAGCAGCTATCCGGGGACAGGGGGCAACACCGGGGAGCTGTTTTTT.

V usage is TRBV5-1 and J usage is TRBJ2-7, with 10 bases aligning to TRBD1. This CDR3 contains 16 residues. With 4 bases clipped from V and 2 bases from J, the junction kept 9 bases outside the gene matches. Germline CDR1 is SGHRS and CDR2 is YFSETQ. The CDR3, as DNA: TGCGCCAGCAGCATATCCGGGACAGGGGAAACCTACGAGCAGTACTTC. Protein product: CASSISGTGETYEQYF.

The V call is TRBV5-1, the J call TRBJ2-3; the D gene is possibly TRBD2 (5 bases). The CDR3 runs 17 residues. V lost 0 bases and J 11 bases, leaving 25 bases between the germline ends. The germline gives CDR1 SGHRS, CDR2 YFSETQ. The CDR3 DNA reads as TGCGCCAGCAGCTTGGGAGCGATTAGCGTAACGTCGTCTTTGCAGTATTTT. Translating it yields CASSLGAISVTSSLQYF.

The chain combines TRBV5-8 with TRBJ2-1; weak D call: TRBD2 (7 bases). The CDR3 runs to 15 residues. The ends were cut back, 4 bases at V and 4 bases at J, with 15 bases in the middle. Per germline, CDR1 SGHTS and CDR2 YDEGEE. The CDR3 nucleotides read TGTGCCAGCAGCCAAAGGGGGGGCACATACAATGAGCAGTTCTTC. Translating gives CASSQRGGTYNEQFF.

The chain has TRBV6-4 and TRBJ2-1, with TRBD1 matching 10 bases. V lost 6 bases and J lost 3; bases outside the gene matches: 2. This CDR3 is 14 amino acids long. CDR1 MRHNA and CDR2 SNTAGT come from the germline V gene. CDR3 nucleotides: TGTGCCAGCAGCCGGGACAGGGGCTACAATGAGCAGTTCTTC. This gives the protein CASSRDRGYNEQFF.

The rearrangement joins TRBV6-5 to TRBJ2-7, with 8 positions matching TRBD2. The germline V gene encodes CDR1 MNHEY and CDR2 SVGAGI. CDR3 size: 15 residues. Unmatched junction bases numbered 7, after V lost 0 bases and J lost 6 bases. DNA of the CDR3: TGTGCCAGCAGTTACTCCCTTGAACGGGGGGGCGAGCAGTACTTC. This gives the protein CASSYSLERGGEQYF.

This clone was observed a single time. This chain connects TRBV7-7 to TRBJ2-3; no clear D gene. Germline assignment: CDR1 SSHAT and CDR2 FNYEAQ (reference sequence). Deletions cut 6 bases from V and 1 base from J, with 11 bases between. The CDR3 has 14 amino acids. CDR3 loop: CASSPSVGTDTQYF. CDR3 sequence (DNA): TGTGCCAGCAGTCCGAGCGTCGGCACAGATACGCAGTATTTT.

The chain uses TRBV6-5 and TRBJ2-7, with TRBD2 identical over 7 bases. The CDR3 consists of 15 residues. CDR1 and CDR2 from the germline V gene are MNHEY and SVGAGI. Trimming cost V 7 bases and J 2 bases; bases outside gene matches: 11. CDR3 sequence reads: CASMKLGTTAYEQYF. In DNA form, the CDR3 reads TGTGCCAGCATGAAACTCGGGACTACCGCCTACGAGCAGTACTTC.

The V call is TRBV27, the J call TRBJ2-7; D assignment may be TRBD1 or TRBD2 (5 bases each). Germline CDR1 reads MNHEY; CDR2 reads SMNVEV (reference sequence). CDR3 length equals 15 residues. V was pared by 4 bases and J by 7 bases, with 20 bases between. The CDR3 region is CASSSTGGGRREQYF. The CDR3 DNA is TGTGCCAGCAGTTCTACAGGTGGAGGAAGGAGGGAGCAGTACTTC.

This clone was recorded a few times. This chain joins TRBV6-5 and TRBJ2-5, with 8 bases identical to TRBD2. The CDR3 has 13 amino acids. The V gene end was trimmed by 6 bases and the J gene end by 3 bases; junction bases not matched to a gene: 3. Germline-derived CDR1 and CDR2 are MNHEY and SVGAGI. CDR3 DNA sequence: TGTGCCAGCAGGCTTAGCGGGGAAGAGACCCAGTACTTC. This translates into CASRLSGEETQYF.

This clone was seen a single time. The J gene is TRBJ1-3, the V gene TRBV3-1 (or the pseudogene TRBV3-2); D uncertain. There are 15 residues in the CDR3. Germline V gene data show CDR1 as LGHDT and CDR2 as YNNKEL (reference sequence). V gave up 0 bases and J gave up 0 bases, with 6 bases separating them. The CDR3 sequence is CASSQDGTSGNTIYF. CDR3 in DNA: TGTGCCAGCAGCCAAGACGGCACCTCTGGAAACACCATATATTTT.

This clone was detected only a few times. The V and J genes are TRBV19 and TRBJ2-2, with D possibly matching TRBD1 (5 bases). Trimming took 7 bases from V and 5 from J, leaving 17 bases between them. From germline, CDR1 is LNHDA and CDR2 SQIVND (reference sequence). The CDR3 runs 15 residues. The CDR3 is CASKGAGHATGELFF. The CDR3, as DNA: TGTGCCAGTAAAGGGGCAGGCCATGCGACCGGGGAGCTGTTTTTT. The full variable domain, in which reference TRBV19 and TRBJ2-2 provide the parts outside the CDR3, is DGGITQSPKYLFRKEGQNVTLSCEQNLNHDAMYWYRQDPGQGLRLIYYSQIVNDFQKGDIAEGYSVSREKKESFPLTVTSAQKNPTAFYLCASKGAGHATGELFFGEGSRLTVL.

V usage is TRBV7-2 and J usage is TRBJ1-1; D is uncertain. CDR1 is SGHTA, CDR2 FQGNSA, per germline. The CDR3 has 14 residues. Trimming took off 3 bases at V and 4 bases at J, with 12 bases between the two ends. CDR3 loop: CASSLGQLFTEAFF. CDR3 in DNA: TGTGCCAGCAGCTTGGGCCAGCTTTTCACTGAAGCTTTCTTT.

This clone appeared a few times. In DNA form, the CDR3 reads TGTGCCAGCAGTTACAACAGCGCTACCTACGAGCAGTACTTC. This translates into CASSYNSATYEQYF. The gene calls are TRBV6-6 and TRBJ2-7, with D unclear. Germline CDR1 and CDR2: MNHNY and SVGAGI (reference sequence). V was clipped by 2 bases and J by 2 bases, with 10 bases between them. The CDR3 is 14 amino acids.

CDR3 residues: CASSLDRAGNTIYF. The CDR3 DNA is TGCGCCAGCAGCCTGGACAGGGCTGGAAACACCATATATTTT. The chain links TRBV5-1 to TRBJ1-3, with 8 positions matching TRBD1. V trimming: 4 bases; J trimming: 2 bases; junction bases outside the gene matches: 2. Germline loops: CDR1 SGHRS, CDR2 YFSETQ. CDR3 size: 14 residues.

V is TRBV19 and J is TRBJ1-1; no clear D gene. The V end lost 0 bases, the J end lost 0 bases, and 17 bases lay between the germline ends. CDR1 and CDR2 from the germline V gene are LNHDA and SQIVND (reference sequence). CDR3 length: 18 amino acids. CDR3 amino acids: CASSIDNGVEGMNTEAFF. The CDR3 DNA sequence: TGTGCCAGTAGTATAGATAACGGGGTCGAAGGAATGAACACTGAAGCTTTCTTT.

The CDR3: CASSGASGGRREQYF. Here the CDR3 DNA reads TGTGCCAGCAGTGGGGCTAGCGGCGGGCGGCGCGAGCAGTACTTC. The J gene is TRBJ2-7, the V gene TRBV2, with 7 bases that match TRBD2. The CDR3 length is 15 residues. Per germline, CDR1 SNHLY and CDR2 FYNNEI. Losses at the gene ends were 4 bases for V and 6 bases for J; bases not matched to a gene: 12.

The chain uses TRBV14 and TRBJ2-5; D ambiguous. Trimming took off 0 bases at V and 7 bases at J, with 9 bases between the two ends. The CDR3 has 13 amino acids. Germline loops: CDR1 SGHDN, CDR2 FVKESK. The CDR3 loop reads CASSQDRTGTQYF. For the CDR3, the DNA is TGTGCCAGCAGCCAAGATCGGACGGGGACCCAGTACTTC.

V gene TRBV30 combines with J gene TRBJ1-5; no reliable D call. V dropped 5 bases and J dropped 5 bases, with 13 bases sitting between them. CDR1 is GTSNPN and CDR2 is SVGIG in the germline V gene (reference sequence). This CDR3 is 13 amino acids long. The CDR3 DNA reads TGTGCCTGGGCCGTAGGGAAGTATCAGCCCCAGCATTTT. Translating it yields CAWAVGKYQPQHF.

The chain carries TRBV15 and TRBJ1-3; perhaps TRBD1 as D (5 bases). This CDR3 has 15 amino acids. CDR1 and CDR2 (germline): LNHNV, YYDKDF (reference sequence). With 3 bases removed from V and 3 bases from J, the gap between germline ends came to 12 bases. For the CDR3, the DNA is TGTGCCACCAGCAGTCGGCGGGGGAGTGGAAACACCATATATTTT. This gives the protein CATSSRRGSGNTIYF.

This chain uses TRBV11-1 with TRBJ1-1; possible D gene TRBD1, 5 bases. V lost 4 bases and J 7 bases, leaving 16 bases between the germline ends. Germline CDR1 is SGHAT and CDR2 is FQDESV (reference sequence). The CDR3 spans 14 residues. CDR3 protein: CASSSPSAGSEAFF. CDR3 in DNA: TGTGCCAGCAGCTCCCCGTCGGCAGGGAGTGAAGCTTTCTTT.

The rearrangement uses TRBV7-2 and TRBJ1-3; tentatively, D is TRBD1 (5 bases). Germline-derived CDR1 and CDR2 are SGHTA and FQGNSA. This CDR3 comprises 14 residues. Trimming removed 5 bases at V and 4 bases at J, with 12 bases between. The CDR3 bases are TGTGCCAGCAGCCCCCGGGACTCCGGAAACACCATATATTTT. It codes for CASSPRDSGNTIYF.

The genes are TRBV11-2 and TRBJ1-1; no clear D. V was trimmed by 0 bases and J by 1 base, leaving 6 bases between them. The CDR3 loop spans 14 amino acids. Germline V gene data show CDR1 as SGHAT and CDR2 as FQNNGV. This CDR3 is CASSLDPGNTEAFF. The CDR3 DNA reads TGTGCCAGCAGCTTAGATCCGGGGAACACTGAAGCTTTCTTT.

This chain connects TRBV10-3 to TRBJ2-2; 9 bases agree with TRBD2. Germline lookup yields CDR1 ENHRY and CDR2 SYGVKD. V shed 3 bases, J shed 2 bases, and the junction held 1 base outside the gene matches. The CDR3 consists of 15 residues. The CDR3 loop is CAISDSGGNTGELFF. CDR3 bases: TGTGCCATCAGTGATAGCGGGGGAAACACCGGGGAGCTGTTTTTT.

V and J are TRBV28 and TRBJ1-1; no reliable D call. V lost 6 bases and J 1 base, leaving 6 bases between the germline ends. Germline loops: CDR1 MDHEN, CDR2 SYDVKM. The CDR3 runs to 12 residues. The CDR3 protein is CASSPGNTEAFF. CDR3 nucleotide sequence: TGTGCCAGCAGCCCGGGGAACACTGAAGCTTTCTTT.

The chain employs TRBV19 and TRBJ1-5; D might be TRBD1 (5 bases). CDR3 size: 15 residues. Trimming pared 3 bases from V and 8 bases from J, leaving 17 bases between. Germline V gene lookup returns CDR1 LNHDA and CDR2 SQIVND (reference sequence). The CDR3: CASSIFGGGTEPQHF. CDR3 nucleotide sequence: TGTGCCAGTAGTATTTTCGGGGGGGGGACCGAGCCCCAGCATTTT. The full variable domain, in which reference TRBV19 and TRBJ1-5 provide the parts outside the CDR3, is DGGITQSPKYLFRKEGQNVTLSCEQNLNHDAMYWYRQDPGQGLRLIYYSQIVNDFQKGDIAEGYSVSREKKESFPLTVTSAQKNPTAFYLCASSIFGGGTEPQHFGDGTRLSIL.

The rearrangement joins TRBV3-1 (or the pseudogene TRBV3-2) to TRBJ2-1; D gene unclear. Germline V CDR1 and CDR2: LGHDT, YNNKEL (reference sequence). V lost 7 bases and J lost 7, with 14 bases in between. The CDR3 totals 13 residues. The CDR3 DNA sequence: TGTGCCAGCACCAAAAGCAATCCGAATGAGCAGTTCTTC. Amino acids: CASTKSNPNEQFF.

J is TRBJ2-1 and V is TRBV18; TRBD2 aligns across 11 bases. The CDR3 loop spans 15 amino acids. CDR1 is KGHSH and CDR2 is LQKENI in the germline V gene. Unmatched junction bases numbered 7, after V lost 4 bases and J lost 8 bases. DNA for the CDR3: TGTGCCAGCTCACTCACTTTAGCGGGAGGGGATGAGCAGTTCTTC. Protein sequence: CASSLTLAGGDEQFF.

Only a few counts were recorded for this clone. The rearrangement uses TRBV18 and TRBJ1-1, with TRBD1 identical over 7 bases. The length of the CDR3 is 15 residues. The germline V gene encodes CDR1 KGHSH and CDR2 LQKENI. With V trimmed by 2 bases and J by 0 bases, 3 bases remained unmatched. Here the CDR3 DNA reads TGTGCCAGCTCACCATTGGGGACAGTGAACACTGAAGCTTTCTTT. It codes for CASSPLGTVNTEAFF.